This entry describes one T cell receptor beta chain. Its antigen is not identified. The data stem from a study of human T cells and chemical hapten exposure. On the study more broadly: Patch testing was performed with 0.01% DPC on the upper back, with reading at 6 days. Findings of the study overall: There was a positive correlation between PT1 expanded TCR counts and patch test score. Significantly more large CDR3 similarity clusters arose among expanded TCRs than among controls.

Specified time point: patch test 3, about 24 weeks after DPC sensitization. Treatment indicated: therapeutic diphenylcyclopropenone sensitization with weekly scalp DPC. V shed 4 bases, J shed 4 bases, and the junction held 4 bases outside the gene matches. The CDR3 has 14 residues. The germline CDR1 and CDR2 sequences are SGHDT and YYEEEE. One entry per CDR3 protein, called by TCRdb with MiXCR from the RACE reads. The sample includes 95,000 to 150,000 distinct CDR3 sequences, approximately 11% of them seen just once. The TCR originated in a woman in her fifties or sixties with alopecia areata. Some clones in this sample may be carry-over from other donors' samples. The material sequenced was whole blood, taken in connection with sensitization to the hapten diphenylcyclopropenone (DPC). The chain has TRBV5-6 and TRBJ2-5, with 10 bases that match TRBD2. CDR3: CASSERGGRETQYF. CDR3 bases: TGTGCCAGCAGCGAGCGGGGGGGCCGAGAGACCCAGTACTTC.